This T cell receptor beta chain was sequenced for a study of cytomegalovirus exposure and HLA in healthy donors. The study, taken as a whole, reports: Certain indistinguishable V segments, among them TRBV6-2 and TRBV6-3, were excluded. Previous analysis showed most TCR beta V segments were productive about 90% or about 30% of the time. Generally TCR sequences proved uncommon, though certain public TCRs appeared in numerous donors.

The PCR used 60 Vbeta and 13 Jbeta primers. Only in-frame clones appear in the TCRdb table, and some are missing; sequencing was by immunoSEQ multiplex PCR. Seen here are about 190,000 clones, about four fifths observed once, and the top ten hold 5% to 6%. CDR3 length equals 14 residues. Germline V gene lookup returns CDR1 LNHNV and CDR2 YYDKDF (reference sequence). Trimming shortened V by 1 base and J by 4 bases, and 10 bases separated the two germline ends. Remarks on this clone: Its antigen is not known.

Sample: PBMCs. This clonotype originated in a woman in her thirties in good health and CMV-seropositive. The chain is built from TRBV15 and TRBJ1-1; tentative D call: TRBD1 (5 bases). CDR3: CATSRGSGGTEAFF. CDR3 DNA: TGTGCCACCAGCAGAGGCTCGGGGGGCACTGAAGCTTTCTTT.